Here is one TCR beta chain with its context. There are 20 residues in the CDR3. From germline, CDR1 is GTSNPN and CDR2 SVGIG (reference sequence). V shed 1 base, J shed 2 bases, and the junction held 12 bases outside the gene matches. This sample was included in a study of shared clonotypes between healthy human individuals. The repertoire was sequenced with immunoSEQ multiplex PCR; TCRdb's copy has only in-frame clones and lacks some. The data show roughly 2.5 million clones, roughly 92% seen once. Sample: naive CD4+ T cells sorted from blood. As for subset: CD45RA+ positively selected. The receptor's source is a man aged 18 to 29 in good health. The gene calls are TRBV30 and TRBJ2-6; 12 nucleotides agree with TRBD1. CDR3 bases: TGTGCCTGGAGTGCTGGGACAGGGGGCGCATCCCGCACTGGGGCCAACGTCCTGACTTTC. Amino acids: CAWSAGTGGASRTGANVLTF. Filled out from reference TRBV30 and TRBJ2-6, the complete variable domain reads SQTIHQWPATLVQPVGSPLSLECTVEGTSNPNLYWYRQAAGRGLQLLFYSVGIGQISSEVPQNLSASRPQDRQFILSSKKLLLSDSGFYLCAWSAGTGGASRTGANVLTFGAGSRLTVL.